This is a list of T cell receptor beta chains from one sample in a study of Ad26.COV2.S vaccination and SARS-CoV-2 variants. Clones were read by immunoSEQ multiplex PCR, and TCRdb kept only the in-frame ones, dropping some. The sample shows some 640,000 clones, more than 70% of them seen only once. The material was peripheral blood, obtained in a trial of Ad26.COV2.S vaccine versus placebo. These receptors came from a person between 18 and 65 years old who received the Ad26.COV2.S COVID-19 vaccine or a placebo. CDR3s leave out the opening cysteine and the closing phenylalanine or tryptophan.

>TRBV18|TRBJ1-1
ASSPAGSSWEAF
>TRBV24-1|TRBJ2-1
ATSDSPGRPVGWNNEQF
>TRBV3-1/TRBV3-2|TRBJ2-7
ASSQDRGPNEQY
>TRBV2|TRBJ1-4
ASSVPEGEKLF
>TRBV7-2|TRBJ1-2
ASSFRDGSDSFTYGYT
>TRBV2|TRBJ2-1
ASSEGSGDYNEQF
>TRBV7-9|TRBJ2-7
AASGGVSYEQY
>TRBV11-2|TRBJ2-5
ASSLNGLAGGETQY
>TRBV5-5|TRBJ1-3
ASSAGTASGNTIY
>TRBV11-1|TRBJ1-6
ASSSRGGPNSPLH
>TRBV3-1/TRBV3-2|TRBJ2-3
ASSQVGEADTQY